These 23 T cell receptor beta chains were sequenced from one sample in a study of PD-1 blockade in classical Hodgkin lymphoma. Each patient's relapse followed autologous stem cell transplantation, and brentuximab vedotin exposure varied. Measured with immunoSEQ multiplex PCR; TCRdb has only the in-frame clones, and not every one. This sample has roughly 26,000 clones, with more than 75% found just once. Specimen: peripheral blood mononuclear cells (PBMCs), collected at baseline. These receptors all stem from a human donor with classical Hodgkin lymphoma.

V is TRBV7-9 and J is TRBJ2-7; D possibly uses TRBD1 or TRBD2 (5 bases each). V lost 5 bases and J 4 bases, leaving 12 bases between the germline ends. Germline V gives CDR1 SEHNR, CDR2 FQNEAQ (reference sequence). CDR3 length equals 13 residues. CDR3 loop: CASSPRGPYEQYF. CDR3 nucleotide sequence: TGTGCCAGCAGCCCACGGGGACCTTACGAGCAGTACTTC. Together with reference TRBV7-9 and TRBJ2-7, the CDR3 gives the full variable domain: DTGVSQNPRHKITKRGQNVTFRCDPISEHNRLYWYRQTLGQGPEFLTYFQNEAQLEKSRLLSDRFSAERPKGSFSTLEIQRTEQGDSAMYLCASSPRGPYEQYFGPGTRLTVT.

This rearrangement joins TRBV10-3 to TRBJ1-1; maybe TRBD1 (5 bases). There are 15 residues in the CDR3. Trimming pared 2 bases from V and 0 bases from J, leaving 10 bases between. Germline CDR1 is ENHRY and CDR2 is SYGVKD. The CDR3 is CAISETGGMNTEAFF. The CDR3, as DNA: TGTGCCATCAGTGAGACAGGAGGAATGAACACTGAAGCTTTCTTT.

The chain combines TRBV7-9 with TRBJ1-2; 8 nucleotides agree with TRBD1. CDR3 length: 13 amino acids. J lost 8 bases, V lost 5 bases, and 7 bases had no gene match. From germline, CDR1 is SEHNR and CDR2 FQNEAQ (reference sequence). The CDR3 here is CASSHQGARGYTF. The CDR3 nucleotides read TGTGCCAGCAGCCACCAGGGGGCAAGGGGCTACACCTTC.

The chain couples TRBV21-1 to TRBJ1-1; the DNA was not used to check the table's D call, TRBD1. TRBV21-1 is flagged as a pseudogene. The CDR3 contains 16 residues. The chain's CDR3 is CAGDRGFDKTNTEAFF. DNA of the CDR3: TGTGCCGGTGACAGGGGGTTCGATAAAACGAACACTGAAGCTTTCTTT.

This clone is medium-sized in the sample. The chain combines TRBV7-9 with TRBJ1-2; D possibly corresponds to TRBD1 (5 bases). The ends were cut back, 1 base at V and 6 bases at J, with 12 bases in the middle. Germline assignment: CDR1 SEHNR and CDR2 FQNEAQ (reference sequence). This CDR3 comprises 14 residues. Here the CDR3 reads CASSLDGGVHGYTF. CDR3 coding DNA: TGTGCCAGCAGCTTAGACGGGGGTGTCCATGGCTACACCTTC.

The J gene is TRBJ1-3, the V gene TRBV7-9; unclear D gene. This CDR3 spans 13 amino acids. The V gene lost 7 bases and the J gene lost 3 bases, with 10 bases spanning the gap. Germline loops: CDR1 SEHNR, CDR2 FQNEAQ (reference sequence). DNA for the CDR3: TGTGCCAGCACCCCGGACCGTGGAAACACCATATATTTT. This codes for CASTPDRGNTIYF.

V is TRBV19 and J is TRBJ1-2; no clear D. Germline lookup yields CDR1 LNHDA and CDR2 SQIVND (reference sequence). The germline V and J ends were trimmed by 5 bases and 3 bases, with 10 bases remaining between them. This CDR3 region has 13 residues. CDR3 DNA: TGTGCCAGTAGTCCCGGGAGGGACTATGGCTACACCTTC. Protein sequence: CASSPGRDYGYTF.

V gene TRBV9 combines with J gene TRBJ2-1; the D is unclear. This CDR3 comprises 13 residues. V was trimmed by 4 bases and J by 7 bases, leaving 12 bases between them. The germline V gene has CDR1 SGDLS and CDR2 YYNGEE. In DNA, the CDR3 is TGTGCCAGCAGCCCATCCACGTCGAATGAGCAGTTCTTC. Its translation: CASSPSTSNEQFF.

This chain joins TRBV7-9 and TRBJ2-7; 7 nucleotides agree with TRBD1. This CDR3 region has 14 residues. CDR1 is SEHNR and CDR2 is FQNEAQ in the germline V gene (reference sequence). The ends lost 6 bases at V and 5 bases at J; junction bases unmatched: 10. The DNA for the CDR3 is TGTGCCAGCAGTTTGGGGCACAGGGGCGACGAGCAGTACTTC. Amino acid sequence: CASSLGHRGDEQYF.

This rearrangement joins TRBV30 to TRBJ2-5, with 8 bases aligning to TRBD1. The CDR3 contains 14 residues. V was clipped by 4 bases and J by 12 bases; unmatched bases: 16. Germline V CDR1 and CDR2: GTSNPN, SVGIG (reference sequence). CDR3 sequence reads: CAWKMARDRGWEYF. The CDR3, as DNA: TGTGCCTGGAAGATGGCCCGAGACAGGGGATGGGAGTACTTC. Full variable domain (outside the CDR3, taken from reference TRBV30 and TRBJ2-5): SQTIHQWPATLVQPVGSPLSLECTVEGTSNPNLYWYRQAAGRGLQLLFYSVGIGQISSEVPQNLSASRPQDRQFILSSKKLLLSDSGFYLCAWKMARDRGWEYFGPGTRLLVL.

This chain connects TRBV7-2 to TRBJ1-1, with D perhaps matching TRBD1 (6 bases). The CDR3 is made up of 16 amino acids. From germline, CDR1 is SGHTA and CDR2 FQGNSA. Trimming left V 0 bases short and J 5 bases short, with 16 bases between. The CDR3 is CASSLAPAGAATEAFF. CDR3 nucleotide sequence: TGTGCCAGCAGCTTAGCGCCGGCAGGGGCGGCGACTGAAGCTTTCTTT.

The chain joins TRBV6-1 to TRBJ2-1; D is perhaps TRBD2 (5 bases). Germline CDR1 is MNHNS and CDR2 is SASEGT. The CDR3 totals 14 residues. V lost 7 bases and J 5 bases, leaving 15 bases between the germline ends. CDR3 sequence reads: CASTEGAEHNEQFF. The CDR3 region has the DNA TGTGCCAGCACTGAGGGCGCAGAACACAATGAGCAGTTCTTC.

The CDR3 DNA sequence: TGTGCCAGCAGCCCGGACACCAGTAATTCACCCCTCCACTTT. Translation gives CASSPDTSNSPLHF. The chain couples TRBV7-9 to TRBJ1-6, with a weak D call TRBD1 (5 bases). Trimming took 5 bases from V and 6 from J, leaving 11 bases between them. The CDR3 sequence is 14 residues long. CDR1 and CDR2 (germline): SEHNR, FQNEAQ (reference sequence).

The rearrangement joins TRBV20-1 to TRBJ1-2; D gene uncertain. CDR1 DFQATT and CDR2 SNEGSKA come from the germline V gene (reference sequence). The CDR3 consists of 11 residues. Trimming removed 7 bases from V and 2 bases from J, with 8 bases in between. The CDR3 DNA reads as TGCAGTGGTTACGAAAACTATGGCTACACCTTC. Translating it yields CSGYENYGYTF.

The rearrangement uses TRBV18 and TRBJ1-5; perhaps TRBD1 as D (6 bases). The CDR3 runs 16 residues. The ends were cut back, 3 bases at V and 1 base at J, with 13 bases in the middle. From germline, CDR1 is KGHSH and CDR2 LQKENI. The CDR3 loop is CASSPGHPMSNQPQHF. The DNA of the CDR3 is TGTGCCAGCTCACCGGGACACCCTATGAGCAATCAGCCCCAGCATTTT.

V and J are TRBV5-1 and TRBJ2-1, with TRBD2 matching over 13 bases. Trimming cost V 4 bases and J 8 bases; bases outside gene matches: 6. Per germline, CDR1 SGHRS and CDR2 YFSETQ. The length of the CDR3 is 15 residues. The CDR3 loop is CASSPGLAGVDEQFF. The CDR3 DNA reads as TGCGCCAGCAGCCCCGGACTAGCGGGGGTAGATGAGCAGTTCTTC.

This clone was seen only a few times. The V call is TRBV2, the J call TRBJ1-1; D unclear. CDR1 is SNHLY and CDR2 is FYNNEI in the germline V gene. V was shortened by 8 bases and J by 0 bases, with 7 bases between the two germline ends. CDR3 length: 12 residues. The CDR3 nucleotides are TGTGCCAGCTATCGGTTGAACACTGAAGCTTTCTTT. Amino acid sequence: CASYRLNTEAFF.

The V and J genes are TRBV9 and TRBJ2-1; 15 nucleotides line up with TRBD2. CDR1 and CDR2 (germline): SGDLS, YYNGEE. V shed 4 bases, J shed 1 base, and the junction held 6 bases outside the gene matches. The CDR3 covers 18 residues. The CDR3 nucleotides read TGTGCCAGCAGCTCCGGGACTAGCGGGGGGCTGTCCTACAATGAGCAGTTCTTC. It codes for CASSSGTSGGLSYNEQFF.

This clone showed up just a few times. The chain employs TRBV6-5 and TRBJ1-6; TRBD1 matches at 9 bases. Germline values: CDR1 MNHEY, CDR2 SVGAGI. CDR3 length: 13 amino acids. With 6 bases clipped from V and 8 bases from J, the junction kept 2 bases outside the gene matches. The CDR3 nucleotides are TGTGCCAGCAGAGGACAGGGGTATTCACCCCTCCACTTT. Translation: CASRGQGYSPLHF.

CDR3 region: CASSKGQGAGNEQYF. CDR3 sequence (DNA): TGTGCCAGCAGTAAGGGACAGGGGGCAGGGAACGAGCAGTACTTC. This chain joins TRBV27 and TRBJ2-7, with 12 bases aligning to TRBD1. The CDR3 loop spans 15 amino acids. Germline V gene data show CDR1 as MNHEY and CDR2 as SMNVEV (reference sequence). Trimming took 5 bases from V and 5 from J; bases not matched to a gene: 7.

The chain recombines TRBV5-1 with TRBJ1-4; 7 positions agree with TRBD1. Germline CDR1 reads SGHRS; CDR2 reads YFSETQ. The CDR3 spans 13 residues. Losses at the gene ends were 4 bases for V and 8 bases for J; bases not matched to a gene: 5. The CDR3 DNA sequence: TGCGCCAGCAGCCGGGGGACAGCGGAAAAACTGTTTTTT. Amino acids: CASSRGTAEKLFF. The entire variable domain, with the rest obtained from reference TRBV5-1 and TRBJ1-4, is as follows: KAGVTQTPRYLIKTRGQQVTLSCSPISGHRSVSWYQQTPGQGLQFLFEYFSETQRNKGNFPGRFSGRQFSNSRSEMNVSTLELGDSALYLCASSRGTAEKLFFGSGTQLSVL.

The V gene is TRBV7-8, the J gene TRBJ2-1; 10 bases are a match to TRBD2. J gave up 4 bases and V 5 bases, and 5 bases lay outside the gene matches. CDR1 is SGHVS and CDR2 is FQNEAQ in the germline V gene. CDR3 length: 15 residues. The CDR3 loop reads CASSKSGGGYNEQFF. As DNA, the CDR3 is TGTGCCAGCAGCAAAAGCGGGGGGGGATACAATGAGCAGTTCTTC.

The chain links TRBV5-1 to TRBJ1-1, with D unclear. CDR1 SGHRS and CDR2 YFSETQ come from the germline V gene. V dropped 2 bases and J dropped 7 bases, with 21 bases sitting between them. The CDR3 has 16 amino acids. The DNA for the CDR3 is TGCGCCAGCAGCTTAAATAAGGGCCCCGGGGAGGATGAAGCTTTCTTT. Translated, it gives CASSLNKGPGEDEAFF.